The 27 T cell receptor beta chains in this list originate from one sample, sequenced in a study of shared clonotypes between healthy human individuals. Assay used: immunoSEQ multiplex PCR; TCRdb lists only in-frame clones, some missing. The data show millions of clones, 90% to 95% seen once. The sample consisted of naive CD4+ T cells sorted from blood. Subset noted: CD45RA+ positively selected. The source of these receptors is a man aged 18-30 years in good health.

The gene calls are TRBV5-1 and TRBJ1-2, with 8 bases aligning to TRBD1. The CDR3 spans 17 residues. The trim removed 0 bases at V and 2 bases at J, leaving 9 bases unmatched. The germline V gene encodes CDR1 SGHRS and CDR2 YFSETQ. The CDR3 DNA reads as TGCGCCAGCAGCTTGGGAACAACGGGACAGGAGAACTATGGCTACACCTTC. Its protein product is CASSLGTTGQENYGYTF.

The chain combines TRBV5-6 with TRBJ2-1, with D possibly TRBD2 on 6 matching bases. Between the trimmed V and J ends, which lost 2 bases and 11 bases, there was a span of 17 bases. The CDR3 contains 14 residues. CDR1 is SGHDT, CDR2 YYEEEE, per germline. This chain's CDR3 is CASSFRRDSLKQFF. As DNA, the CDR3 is TGTGCCAGCAGCTTCCGAAGGGACTCCCTAAAGCAGTTCTTC.

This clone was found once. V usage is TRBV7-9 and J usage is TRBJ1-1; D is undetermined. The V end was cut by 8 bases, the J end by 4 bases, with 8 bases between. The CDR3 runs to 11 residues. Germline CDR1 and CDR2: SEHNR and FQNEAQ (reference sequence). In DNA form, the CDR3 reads TGTGCCAGCGAAACACTCACTGAAGCTTTCTTT. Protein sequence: CASETLTEAFF.

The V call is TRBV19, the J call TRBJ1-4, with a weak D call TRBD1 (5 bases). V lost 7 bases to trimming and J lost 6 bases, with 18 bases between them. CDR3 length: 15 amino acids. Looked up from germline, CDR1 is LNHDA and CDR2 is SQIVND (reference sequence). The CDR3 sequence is CASNGPGRGDEKLFF. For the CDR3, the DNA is TGTGCCAGTAATGGGCCGGGGCGTGGTGATGAAAAACTGTTTTTT.

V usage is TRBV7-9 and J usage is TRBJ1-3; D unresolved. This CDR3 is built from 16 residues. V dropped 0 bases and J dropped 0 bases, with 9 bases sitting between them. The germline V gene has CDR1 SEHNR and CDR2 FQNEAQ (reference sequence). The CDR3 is CASSLAGLDSGNTIYF. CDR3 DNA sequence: TGTGCCAGCAGCTTAGCTGGACTTGACTCTGGAAACACCATATATTTT.

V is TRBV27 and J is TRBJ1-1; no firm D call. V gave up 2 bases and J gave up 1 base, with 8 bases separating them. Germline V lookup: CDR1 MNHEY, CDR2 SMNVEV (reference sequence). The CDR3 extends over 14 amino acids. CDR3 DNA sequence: TGTGCCAGCAGTTTAAGGGATCCGAACACTGAAGCTTTCTTT. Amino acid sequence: CASSLRDPNTEAFF.

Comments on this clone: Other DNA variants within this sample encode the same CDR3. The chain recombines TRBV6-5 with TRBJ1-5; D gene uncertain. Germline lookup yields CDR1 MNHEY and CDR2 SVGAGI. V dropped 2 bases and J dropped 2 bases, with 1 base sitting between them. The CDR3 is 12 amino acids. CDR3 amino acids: CASSYGNQPQHF. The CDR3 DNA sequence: TGTGCCAGCAGTTACGGCAATCAGCCCCAGCATTTT.

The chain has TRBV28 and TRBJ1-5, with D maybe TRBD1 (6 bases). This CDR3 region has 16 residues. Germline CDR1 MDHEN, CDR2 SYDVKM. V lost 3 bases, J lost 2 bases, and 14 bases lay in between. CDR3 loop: CASSFPTYRGNQPQHF. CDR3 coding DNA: TGTGCCAGCAGTTTCCCAACCTACAGGGGCAATCAGCCCCAGCATTTT.

The CDR3 DNA follows: TGTGCCAGCAGCTTTAGCGGGAGGCCCACAGATACGCAGTATTTT. Protein product: CASSFSGRPTDTQYF. The chain combines TRBV11-2 with TRBJ2-3; 10 bases map to TRBD2. The V and J ends lost 3 bases and 2 bases, in that order; junction bases with no gene match: 2. In germline, CDR1 is SGHAT, CDR2 FQNNGV. This CDR3 contains 15 residues. Combining the CDR3 with reference TRBV11-2 and TRBJ2-3 gives the whole variable domain EAGVAQSPRYKIIEKRQSVAFWCNPISGHATLYWYQQILGQGPKLLIQFQNNGVVDDSQLPKDRFSAERLKGVDSTLKIQPAKLEDSAVYLCASSFSGRPTDTQYFGPGTRLTVL.

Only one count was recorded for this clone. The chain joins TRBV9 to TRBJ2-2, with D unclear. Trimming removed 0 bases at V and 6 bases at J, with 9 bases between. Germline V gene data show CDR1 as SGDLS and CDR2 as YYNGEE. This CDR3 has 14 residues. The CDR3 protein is CASSVATQAGELFF. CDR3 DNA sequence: TGTGCCAGCAGCGTAGCGACCCAGGCCGGGGAGCTGTTTTTT.

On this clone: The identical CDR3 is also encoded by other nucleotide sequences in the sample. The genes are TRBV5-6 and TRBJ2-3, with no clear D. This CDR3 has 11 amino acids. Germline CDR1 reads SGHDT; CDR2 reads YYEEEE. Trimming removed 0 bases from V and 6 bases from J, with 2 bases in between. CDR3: CASSLADTQYF. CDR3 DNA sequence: TGTGCCAGCAGCTTGGCCGATACGCAGTATTTT. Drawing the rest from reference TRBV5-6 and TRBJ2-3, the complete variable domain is DAGVTQSPTHLIKTRGQQVTLRCSPKSGHDTVSWYQQALGQGPQFIFQYYEEEERQRGNFPDRFSGHQFPNYSSELNVNALLLGDSALYLCASSLADTQYFGPGTRLTVL.

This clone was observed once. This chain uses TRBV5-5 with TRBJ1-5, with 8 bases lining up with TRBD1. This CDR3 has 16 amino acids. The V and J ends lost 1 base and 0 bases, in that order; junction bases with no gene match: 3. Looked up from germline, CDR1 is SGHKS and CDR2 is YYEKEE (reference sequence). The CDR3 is CASSLRTGNSNQPQHF. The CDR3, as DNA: TGTGCCAGCAGCTTGAGGACAGGGAATAGCAATCAGCCCCAGCATTTT.

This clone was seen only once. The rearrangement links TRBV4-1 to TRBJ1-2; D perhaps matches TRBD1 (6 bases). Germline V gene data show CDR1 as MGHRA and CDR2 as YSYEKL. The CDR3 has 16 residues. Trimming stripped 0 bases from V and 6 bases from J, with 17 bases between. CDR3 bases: TGCGCCAGCAGCCAAGATAAGAACAGGGAATTGAATGGCTACACCTTC. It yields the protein CASSQDKNRELNGYTF.

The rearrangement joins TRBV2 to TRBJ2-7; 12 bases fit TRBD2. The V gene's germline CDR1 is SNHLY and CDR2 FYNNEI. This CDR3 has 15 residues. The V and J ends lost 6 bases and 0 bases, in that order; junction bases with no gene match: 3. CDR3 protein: CASSLAGGPSYEQYF. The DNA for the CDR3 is TGTGCCAGCAGCCTAGCGGGAGGGCCCTCCTACGAGCAGTACTTC.

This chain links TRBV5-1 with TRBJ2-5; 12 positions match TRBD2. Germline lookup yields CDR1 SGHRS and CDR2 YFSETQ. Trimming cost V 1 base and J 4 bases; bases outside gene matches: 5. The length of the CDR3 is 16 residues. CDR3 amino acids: CASSLTSGRLGETQYF. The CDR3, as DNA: TGCGCCAGCAGCTTGACTAGCGGGAGGTTGGGAGAGACCCAGTACTTC.

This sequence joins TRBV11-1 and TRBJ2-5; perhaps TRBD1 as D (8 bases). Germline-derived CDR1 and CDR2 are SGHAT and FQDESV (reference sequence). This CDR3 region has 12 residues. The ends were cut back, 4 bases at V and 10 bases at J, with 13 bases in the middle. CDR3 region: CASSSQGGDQYF. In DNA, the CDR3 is TGTGCCAGCAGCTCACAGGGGGGGGACCAGTACTTC.

The DNA for the CDR3 is TGTGCCAGCAGCTTAGGGAACGGGGAGCTGTTTTTT. It specifies CASSLGNGELFF. This sequence joins TRBV11-3 and TRBJ2-2; D uncertain. The CDR3 extends over 12 amino acids. The germline V gene encodes CDR1 SGHNT and CDR2 YENEEA. V was clipped by 1 base and J by 7 bases, with 4 bases between them.

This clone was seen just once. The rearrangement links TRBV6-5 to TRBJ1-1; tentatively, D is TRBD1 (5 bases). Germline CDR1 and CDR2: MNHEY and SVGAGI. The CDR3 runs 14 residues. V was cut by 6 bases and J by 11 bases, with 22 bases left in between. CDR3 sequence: CASSKDNIQRGAFF. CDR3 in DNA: TGTGCCAGCAGCAAAGACAACATCCAAAGGGGTGCTTTCTTT.

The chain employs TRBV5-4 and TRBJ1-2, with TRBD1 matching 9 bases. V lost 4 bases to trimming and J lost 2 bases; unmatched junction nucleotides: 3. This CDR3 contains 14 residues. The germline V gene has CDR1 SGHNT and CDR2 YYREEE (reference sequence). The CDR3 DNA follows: TGTGCCAGCAGCAGAGGACAGGGGAACTATGGCTACACCTTC. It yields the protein CASSRGQGNYGYTF.

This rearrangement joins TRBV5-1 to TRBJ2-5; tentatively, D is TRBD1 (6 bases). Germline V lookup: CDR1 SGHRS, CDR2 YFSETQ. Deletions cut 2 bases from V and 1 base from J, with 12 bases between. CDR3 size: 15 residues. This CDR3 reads CASSFTQGSQETQYF. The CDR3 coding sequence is TGCGCCAGCAGCTTCACCCAGGGGAGCCAAGAGACCCAGTACTTC. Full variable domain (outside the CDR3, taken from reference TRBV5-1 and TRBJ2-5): KAGVTQTPRYLIKTRGQQVTLSCSPISGHRSVSWYQQTPGQGLQFLFEYFSETQRNKGNFPGRFSGRQFSNSRSEMNVSTLELGDSALYLCASSFTQGSQETQYFGPGTRLLVL.

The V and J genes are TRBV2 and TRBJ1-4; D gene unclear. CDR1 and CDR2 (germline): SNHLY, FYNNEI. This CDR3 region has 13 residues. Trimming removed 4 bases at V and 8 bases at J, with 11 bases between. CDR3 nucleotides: TGTGCCAGCAGTGCCAACAGTCGGGAAAAACTGTTTTTT. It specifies CASSANSREKLFF.

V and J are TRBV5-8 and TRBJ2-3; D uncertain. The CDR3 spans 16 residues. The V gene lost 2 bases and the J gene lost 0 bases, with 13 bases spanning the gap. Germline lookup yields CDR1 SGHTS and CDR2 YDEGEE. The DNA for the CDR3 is TGTGCCAGCAGCTTAGGTATGGCATCTAGCACAGATACGCAGTATTTT. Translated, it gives CASSLGMASSTDTQYF.

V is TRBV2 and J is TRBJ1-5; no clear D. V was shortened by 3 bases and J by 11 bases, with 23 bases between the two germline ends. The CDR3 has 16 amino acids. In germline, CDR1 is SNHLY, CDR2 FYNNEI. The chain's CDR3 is CASSEVPAVLGRAQHF. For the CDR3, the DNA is TGTGCCAGCAGTGAGGTTCCAGCGGTCTTGGGTAGGGCCCAGCATTTT.

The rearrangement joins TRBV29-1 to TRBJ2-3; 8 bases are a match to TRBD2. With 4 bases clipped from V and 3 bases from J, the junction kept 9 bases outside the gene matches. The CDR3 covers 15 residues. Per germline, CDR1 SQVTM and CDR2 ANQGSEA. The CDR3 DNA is TGCAGCGTTGTACCCACGGGGGGGCCTACAGATACGCAGTATTTT. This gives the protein CSVVPTGGPTDTQYF.

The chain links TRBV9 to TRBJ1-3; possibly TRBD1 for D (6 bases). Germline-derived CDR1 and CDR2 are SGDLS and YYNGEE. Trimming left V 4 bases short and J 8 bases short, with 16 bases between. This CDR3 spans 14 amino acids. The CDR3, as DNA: TGTGCCAGCAGCCGAGGGACACCGGTTGACACCATATATTTT. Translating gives CASSRGTPVDTIYF.

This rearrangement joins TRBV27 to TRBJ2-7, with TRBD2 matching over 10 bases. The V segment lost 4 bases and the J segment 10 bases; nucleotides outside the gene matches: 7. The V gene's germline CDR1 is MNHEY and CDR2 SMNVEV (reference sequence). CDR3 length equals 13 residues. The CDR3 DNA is TGTGCCAGCAGTTCAATAGCGGGGGGCTTACAGTACTTC. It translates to CASSSIAGGLQYF.

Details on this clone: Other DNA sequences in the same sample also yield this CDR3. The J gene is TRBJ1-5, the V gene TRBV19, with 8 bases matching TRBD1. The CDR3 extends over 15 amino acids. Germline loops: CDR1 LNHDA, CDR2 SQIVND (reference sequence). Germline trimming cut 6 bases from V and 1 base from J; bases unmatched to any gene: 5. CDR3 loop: CASRTGGPSNQPQHF. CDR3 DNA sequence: TGTGCCAGTAGAACAGGGGGACCGAGCAATCAGCCCCAGCATTTT.